Following are 7 T cell receptor beta chains from one sample sequenced in a study of beta chain features in type 1 diabetes. The authors reverse transcribed all of the isolated RNA, so sequencing captured expressed TCRB transcripts. Method: immunoSEQ multiplex PCR; TCRdb's copy keeps in-frame clones and lacks some. Among 300,000 to 350,000 clones listed, around 7.6% were seen once. The specimen sequenced was central memory CD4+ T cells from blood. The receptors shown here come from a woman in her late teens or twenties in good health.

This clone came up many times. This chain uses TRBV10-3 with TRBJ2-7; no clear D gene. Germline V lookup: CDR1 ENHRY, CDR2 SYGVKD. V was trimmed by 8 bases and J by 3 bases, leaving 8 bases between them. CDR3 length equals 11 residues. CDR3 nucleotide sequence: TGTGCCATCGGGAATGGCTACGAGCAGTACTTC. Residues: CAIGNGYEQYF.

This clone was observed a handful of times. The V and J genes are TRBV18 and TRBJ1-4; D uncertain. V gave up 3 bases and J gave up 7 bases, with 21 bases separating them. This CDR3 has 17 amino acids. The germline V gene has CDR1 KGHSH and CDR2 LQKENI. This chain's CDR3 is CASSPRNKEGLGEKLFF. DNA of the CDR3: TGTGCCAGCTCACCGCGCAACAAAGAGGGATTAGGTGAAAAACTGTTTTTT.

In this sample, this clone turned up a few times. The V and J genes are TRBV28 and TRBJ1-5; 8 nucleotides agree with TRBD1. CDR1 is MDHEN, CDR2 SYDVKM, per germline. V was clipped by 7 bases and J by 4 bases; unmatched bases: 6. This CDR3 is built from 14 residues. CDR3 nucleotide sequence: TGTGCCAGCATAAGGACAGGGAGAAATCAGCCCCAGCATTTT. Its protein is CASIRTGRNQPQHF. The variable domain in full, completed from reference TRBV28 and TRBJ1-5, reads DVKVTQSSRYLVKRTGEKVFLECVQDMDHENMFWYRQDPGLGLRLIYFSYDVKMKEKGDIPEGYSVSREKKERFSLILESASTNQTSMYLCASIRTGRNQPQHFGDGTRLSIL.

This clone was counted only a few times. The genes are TRBV7-3 and TRBJ1-2, with 8 bases lining up with TRBD1. CDR1 and CDR2 (germline): SGHTA, FQGTGA. This CDR3 is 15 amino acids long. The junction had 4 bases not matched to a gene; V was cut back by 2 bases and J by 2 bases. The DNA for the CDR3 is TGTGCCAGCAGCTTAGAAAGGACAGGGAACTATGGCTACACCTTC. Translating gives CASSLERTGNYGYTF.

This clone has more than one count but fewer than ten. CDR3 in amino acids: CASSPETRTDEQFF. Written as DNA, the CDR3 is TGTGCCAGCAGCCCCGAGACTAGGACGGATGAGCAGTTCTTC. The gene calls are TRBV7-2 and TRBJ2-1; D may be TRBD2 (6 bases). This CDR3 is 14 amino acids long. Germline CDR1 SGHTA, CDR2 FQGNSA. Trimming left V 5 bases short and J 8 bases short, with 16 bases between.

This clone was seen many times. The chain joins TRBV7-2 to TRBJ2-5; D is undetermined. Germline lookup yields CDR1 SGHTA and CDR2 FQGNSA. V lost 5 bases, J lost 6 bases, and 7 bases lay in between. This CDR3 contains 11 residues. The CDR3 loop reads CASSHSQTQYF. CDR3 DNA sequence: TGTGCCAGCAGCCACTCGCAGACCCAGTACTTC.

This clone was seen only a few times. The V call is TRBV2, the J call TRBJ1-5; no clear D. Germline lookup yields CDR1 SNHLY and CDR2 FYNNEI. This CDR3 is built from 13 residues. The germline V and J ends were trimmed by 0 bases and 13 bases, with 13 bases remaining between them. The CDR3 DNA sequence: TGTGCCAGCAGTGAAGCGCTTCGGTCACATCAGCATTTT. Its translation is CASSEALRSHQHF.